Listed below are T cell receptor beta chains from one sample, sequenced in a study of T cell changes during pregnancy in multiple sclerosis. Assay: immunoSEQ multiplex PCR; the TCRdb copy retains only in-frame clones and omits some. The sample gives some 73,000 clones, about 92% of which show up once; over 2.5% is in the top ten. The input for sequencing was peripheral blood, taken in the third trimester of pregnancy. These receptors were obtained from a female donor in good health, enrolled as a control in a pregnancy study. Each CDR3 is given with its conserved first and last residue. The D gene is left open where the match is weak. A row's size may be missing; if present it is once, few, many or a size class.

TRBV6-1	NA	TRBJ2-3	TRBD2	TGTGCCAGCAGGCTAGCGGGACCATCAGATACGCAGTATTTT	CASRLAGPSDTQYF
TRBV29-1	NA	TRBJ1-1	TRBD1	TGCAGCGTTGAAGATCCGGGACAGGGGTCGGAAGCTTTCTTT	CSVEDPGQGSEAFF
TRBV15	NA	TRBJ2-7	TRBD2	TGTGCCACCGCGAGGCGGGGGGTCAACGAGCAGTACTTC	CATARRGVNEQYF
TRBV6-6	NA	TRBJ1-2	NA	TGTGCCAGCAGTTACTCGGAGGGCTACACCTTC	CASSYSEGYTF
TRBV19	NA	TRBJ1-3	NA	TGTGCCAGTAGTATGGGGCACCCCTCTGGAAACACCATATATTTT	CASSMGHPSGNTIYF
TRBV11-2	NA	TRBJ1-1	NA	TGTGCCAGCAGCCCCGCGGGGGCCTCGAACACTGAAGCTTTCTTT	CASSPAGASNTEAFF
TRBV20-1	NA	TRBJ2-1	NA	TGCAGTGCTAGAGATATAACAGAGCAGTTCTTC	CSARDITEQFF
TRBV4-3	NA	TRBJ1-1	NA	TGCGCCAGCAGCCAAGATTGGGGGCCAAACACTGAAGCTTTCTTT	CASSQDWGPNTEAFF
TRBV5-1	NA	TRBJ2-7	TRBD1	TGCGCCAGCAGCTTGGCCATGGACAGGGGGTACGAGCAGTACTTC	CASSLAMDRGYEQYF
TRBV28	NA	TRBJ1-6	TRBD1	TGTGCCAGCAGATACCCGGACAGGGTCAATTCACCCCTCCACTTT	CASRYPDRVNSPLHF
TRBV6-6	NA	TRBJ2-1	NA	TGTGCCAGCAGTTACCCGATGAGCTCCTACAATGAGCAGTTCTTC	CASSYPMSSYNEQFF
TRBV28	NA	TRBJ1-5	NA	TGTGCCAGCAGTTTCAGCGATCTTAGCAATCAGCCCCAGCATTTT	CASSFSDLSNQPQHF
TRBV5-6	NA	TRBJ2-7	NA	TGTGCCAGCAGCTTGTCTCCAGGGCCCTACGAGCAGTACTTC	CASSLSPGPYEQYF
TRBV5-4	NA	TRBJ1-4	TRBD1	TGTGCCAGCAGCTATGACAGGGCGGGTAATGAAAAACTGTTTTTT	CASSYDRAGNEKLFF
TRBV14	once	TRBJ2-7	NA	TGTGCCAGCGACAAAGGGGGAGAGCAGTACTTC	CASDKGGEQYF
TRBV10-3	few	TRBJ1-1	TRBD1	TGTGCCATCAGTGAGACAGGGACAGAGAACACTGAAGCTTTCTTT	CAISETGTENTEAFF
TRBV2	once	TRBJ1-3	NA	TGTGCCAGCAGTGAAGGTGCGGCTCCGAGCTCTGGAAACACCATATATTTT	CASSEGAAPSSGNTIYF
TRBV4-3	NA	TRBJ1-5	NA	TGCGCCAGCAGCCAAGAGAGGAGTCAGCCCCAGCATTTT	CASSQERSQPQHF
TRBV5-6	NA	TRBJ1-5	NA	TGTGCCAGCAGCTTGTGGGAGGGGAATCAGCCCCAGCATTTT	CASSLWEGNQPQHF
TRBV13	NA	TRBJ1-3	TRBD1	TGTGCCAGCAGCTCTAAAATGGGACAGGGGATGGCCATATATTTT	CASSSKMGQGMAIYF
TRBV7-2	NA	TRBJ1-1	TRBD1	TGTGCCAGCGCCACAGGGGGCCCGAACACTGAAGCTTTCTTT	CASATGGPNTEAFF
TRBV7-2	NA	TRBJ2-1	NA	TGTGCCAGCAGCTTAGCCGGAGACTCCTACAATGAGCAGTTCTTC	CASSLAGDSYNEQFF
TRBV28	NA	TRBJ2-1	TRBD2	TGTGCCAGCGAACTAGCGGGAGGTAACAATGAGCAGTTCTTC	CASELAGGNNEQFF
TRBV5-1	NA	TRBJ2-1	TRBD2	TGCGCCAGCAGCTTGGGTAGCGGGGGGGCGAGAGATGAGCAGTTCTTC	CASSLGSGGARDEQFF
TRBV2	once	TRBJ1-4	TRBD1	TGTGCCAGCAGCGCCCCGGGACAGGGTAATGAAAAACTGTTTTTT	CASSAPGQGNEKLFF
TRBV5-1	NA	TRBJ2-3	NA	TGCGCCAGCAGCAAGACGGGGGATTACACAGATACGCAGTATTTT	CASSKTGDYTDTQYF
TRBV30	NA	TRBJ2-7	TRBD1	TGTGCCTGGAGGGTAGCCTTTGGGACAGGCTTCTACGAGCAGTACTTC	CAWRVAFGTGFYEQYF
TRBV19	NA	TRBJ2-1	NA	TGTGCCAGTAGTATAGTTCAGGGCGACAATGAGCAGTTCTTC	CASSIVQGDNEQFF